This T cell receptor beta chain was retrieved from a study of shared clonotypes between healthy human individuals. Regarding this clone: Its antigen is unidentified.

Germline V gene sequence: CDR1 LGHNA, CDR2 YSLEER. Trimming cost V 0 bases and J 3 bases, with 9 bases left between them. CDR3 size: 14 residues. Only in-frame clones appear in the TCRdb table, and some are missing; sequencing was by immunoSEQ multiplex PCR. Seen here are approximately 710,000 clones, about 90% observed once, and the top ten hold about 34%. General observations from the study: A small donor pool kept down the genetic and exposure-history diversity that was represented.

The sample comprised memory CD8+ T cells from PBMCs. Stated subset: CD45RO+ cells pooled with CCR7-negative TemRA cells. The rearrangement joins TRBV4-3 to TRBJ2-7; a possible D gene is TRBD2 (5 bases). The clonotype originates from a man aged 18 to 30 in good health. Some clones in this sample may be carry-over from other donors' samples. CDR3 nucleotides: TGCGCCAGCAGCCAAGAGCTAGCTAACTACGAGCAGTACTTC. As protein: CASSQELANYEQYF.